This entry lists 18 T cell receptor beta chains sequenced from one sample in a study of blood T cells in healthy people across ages. Through a sample-barcoded 5' primer and a J-beta primer mix, a second PCR was run for roughly 6 to 12 cycles. TCRdb reprocessed the 5' RACE reads via MiXCR and lists one record per CDR3 protein. Of about 1 million distinct CDR3 sequences listed, roughly 45% are singletons. Sample: blood. The receptor set was obtained from an older woman in good health.

This clonotype has just a few counts. The rearrangement joins TRBV20-1 to TRBJ1-5; D possibly corresponds to TRBD1 (5 bases). The length of the CDR3 is 12 residues. Germline-derived CDR1 and CDR2 are DFQATT and SNEGSKA (reference sequence). Trimming stripped 2 bases from V and 9 bases from J, with 11 bases between. The CDR3 DNA reads as TGCAGTGCTAGAAGGGGAGCGGGGCCCCAGCATTTT. This encodes CSARRGAGPQHF.

The genes are TRBV28 and TRBJ1-2; no reliable D call. The CDR3 contains 11 residues. Per the germline V gene, CDR1 is MDHEN and CDR2 is SYDVKM. The V end lost 8 bases, the J end lost 5 bases, and 9 bases lay between the germline ends. CDR3 protein: CASEEGYGYTF. CDR3 nucleotide sequence: TGTGCCAGCGAGGAGGGATATGGCTACACCTTC.

This clonotype was counted between two and nine times. The DNA for the CDR3 is TGCGCCAGCAGCCGGGGGCTTATCTATGGCTACACCTTC. Translating gives CASSRGLIYGYTF. The V call is TRBV5-1, the J call TRBJ1-2; TRBD1 might be the D (6 bases). The V end lost 4 bases, the J end lost 4 bases, and 11 bases lay between the germline ends. Germline V gives CDR1 SGHRS, CDR2 YFSETQ. This CDR3 has 13 amino acids.

This sequence joins TRBV3-1 and TRBJ2-7; 8 positions match TRBD1. The V segment lost 3 bases and the J segment 5 bases; nucleotides outside the gene matches: 12. Looked up from germline, CDR1 is LGHDT and CDR2 is YNNKEL (reference sequence). The CDR3 contains 16 residues. The DNA for the CDR3 is TGTGCCAGCAGCCAGAGTATAACAGGGGGTCGGCACGAGCAGTACTTC. Translating gives CASSQSITGGRHEQYF.

The chain employs TRBV5-6 and TRBJ2-7; a weak D match, TRBD2 (6 bases). Deletions cut 4 bases from V and 2 bases from J, with 16 bases between. From germline, CDR1 is SGHDT and CDR2 YYEEEE. This CDR3 has 15 residues. The CDR3 reads CASSPDAGTTYEQYF. The CDR3 nucleotides read TGTGCCAGCAGCCCAGACGCGGGGACGACCTACGAGCAGTACTTC.

The rearrangement links TRBV5-1 to TRBJ2-5; D gene ambiguous. Germline values: CDR1 SGHRS, CDR2 YFSETQ. Deletions cut 2 bases from V and 5 bases from J, with 10 bases between. The CDR3 covers 13 residues. CDR3 protein: CASSFRASETQYF. The CDR3 DNA follows: TGCGCCAGCAGCTTTCGGGCATCGGAGACCCAGTACTTC.

The sample holds a few counts of this clonotype. This chain uses TRBV3-1 with TRBJ2-4; 10 positions match TRBD2. The last part of the DNA fits TRBJ2-7 better; the J call may be wrong. The V gene's germline CDR1 is LGHDT and CDR2 YNNKEL (reference sequence). CDR3 length: 16 residues. The chain's CDR3 is CASSQVAGGRRNEQYF. The DNA of the CDR3 is TGTGCCAGCAGCCAGGTAGCGGGAGGTAGAAGGAACGAGCAGTACTTC.

This chain uses TRBV27 with TRBJ2-3, with 9 bases aligning to TRBD1. CDR1 and CDR2 from the germline V gene are MNHEY and SMNVEV (reference sequence). The CDR3 runs to 16 residues. V shed 3 bases, J shed 4 bases, and the junction held 8 bases outside the gene matches. For the CDR3, the DNA is TGTGCCAGCAGTTTTACAGGGGGCGCGGGTGCAGATACGCAGTATTTT. The encoded protein is CASSFTGGAGADTQYF.

The chain recombines TRBV12-3 or TRBV12-4 with TRBJ2-1, with 7 nucleotides matching TRBD1. V lost 2 bases and J lost 7; bases outside the gene matches: 11. The CDR3 contains 16 residues. CDR3 coding DNA: TGTGCCAGCAGTTTAAACCGGGTAGGCAGGGGGAATGAGCAGTTCTTC. Its translation is CASSLNRVGRGNEQFF.

This clonotype was seen a handful of times. This chain links TRBV6-6 with TRBJ2-7; 16 bases line up with TRBD2. Losses at the gene ends were 2 bases for V and 5 bases for J; bases not matched to a gene: 3. From germline, CDR1 is MNHNY and CDR2 SVGAGI (reference sequence). This CDR3 has 16 residues. Here the CDR3 reads CASSYGTSGRVNEQYF. CDR3 DNA sequence: TGTGCCAGCAGTTACGGGACTAGCGGGAGGGTAAACGAGCAGTACTTC.

This clonotype was observed a handful of times. The chain recombines TRBV4-1 with TRBJ2-1; 7 nucleotides line up with TRBD1. The CDR3 has 15 amino acids. V shed 0 bases, J shed 6 bases, and the junction held 5 bases outside the gene matches. Germline CDR1 reads MGHRA; CDR2 reads YSYEKL. The CDR3 nucleotides are TGCGCCAGCAGCCAAGAGGCAGGGACAGCCAATGAGCAGTTCTTC. Translation: CASSQEAGTANEQFF.

The rearrangement uses TRBV20-1 and TRBJ2-1; the match to TRBD2 covers 16 bases. The CDR3 is made up of 14 amino acids. The germline V gene has CDR1 DFQATT and CDR2 SNEGSKA (reference sequence). Losses at the gene ends were 5 bases for V and 8 bases for J; bases not matched to a gene: 3. CDR3 nucleotide sequence: TGCAGTGCTTCGGGACTAGCGGGAGGGCATGAGCAGTTCTTC. Translated: CSASGLAGGHEQFF.

This clonotype turned up a few times. The CDR3 DNA sequence: TGTGCCAGCAGCCCACCAGTAGAATACGAGCAGTACTTC. It specifies CASSPPVEYEQYF. The V gene is TRBV9, the J gene TRBJ2-7; D is undetermined. Germline CDR1 is SGDLS and CDR2 is YYNGEE. The ends were cut back, 4 bases at V and 4 bases at J, with 12 bases in the middle. This CDR3 has 13 amino acids.

The chain uses TRBV7-3 and TRBJ1-3; D is ambiguous. The ends were cut back, 2 bases at V and 0 bases at J, with 11 bases in the middle. The CDR3 covers 16 residues. CDR1 is SGHTA and CDR2 is FQGTGA in the germline V gene. CDR3: CASSLGPLSSGNTIYF. The CDR3 DNA reads as TGTGCCAGCAGCTTAGGACCTTTGAGCTCTGGAAACACCATATATTTT.

This chain joins TRBV4-1 and TRBJ2-3, with D possibly TRBD2 on 6 matching bases. The CDR3 runs to 16 residues. Germline CDR1 reads MGHRA; CDR2 reads YSYEKL. V lost 2 bases and J 4 bases, leaving 16 bases between the germline ends. Written as DNA, the CDR3 is TGCGCCAGCAGCCAACCCCCGGGAGAGATCCCAGATACGCAGTATTTT. Translating gives CASSQPPGEIPDTQYF.

The chain joins TRBV30 to TRBJ2-1; the D call may be TRBD1 or TRBD2 (5 bases each). The end of the DNA is better explained by TRBJ2-7, so the J call may be wrong. Per germline, CDR1 GTSNPN and CDR2 SVGIG (reference sequence). CDR3 length: 15 residues. The CDR3 DNA sequence: TGTGCCTGGAGTCGAAAGGGACCCCCCTACAATGAGCAGTACTTC. Translation: CAWSRKGPPYNEQYF.

Details on this clonotype: A much larger clone lies a single base off, so this may be a read error. The rearrangement uses TRBV30 and TRBJ2-1, with D possibly matching TRBD2 (5 bases). The DNA matches TRBJ2-7 better at its end, which makes the J call doubtful. CDR3 length equals 12 residues. Germline CDR1 and CDR2: GTSNPN and SVGIG (reference sequence). CDR3 region: CAWDGRGNEQYF. The CDR3 DNA reads as TGTGCCTGGGACGGTCGAGGGAATGAGCAGTACTTC.

This clonotype was found a few times. The chain joins TRBV12-3 or TRBV12-4 to TRBJ2-1, with 10 bases that match TRBD2. The junction had 7 bases not matched to a gene; V was cut back by 3 bases and J by 8 bases. The CDR3 extends over 15 amino acids. Written as DNA, the CDR3 is TGTGCCAGCAGTTTCCAAGCGGGAGGGCCCCATGAGCAGTTCTTC. Its protein is CASSFQAGGPHEQFF.